The 28 T cell receptor beta chains given below trace back to one sample, sequenced in a study of shared clonotypes between healthy human individuals. Naive CD8 cells comprised CD45RO-negative, CCR7-positively selected cells, excluding terminally differentiated effector memory CD45RA+ cells. Profiled with immunoSEQ multiplex PCR; TCRdb holds only in-frame clones, not every one. The sample holds hundreds of thousands of clones, approximately 96% seen once. Sequencing used naive CD8+ T cells sorted from blood. Receptors originate from a young woman in good health.

The V call is TRBV19, the J call TRBJ2-2; D is uncertain. Trimming shortened V by 7 bases and J by 7 bases, and 7 bases separated the two germline ends. This CDR3 comprises 11 residues. Germline loops: CDR1 LNHDA, CDR2 SQIVND (reference sequence). The DNA for the CDR3 is TGTGCCAGTATCTATAGCGGGGAGCTGTTTTTT. The encoded protein is CASIYSGELFF.

V usage is TRBV5-1 and J usage is TRBJ2-7; the match to TRBD1 covers 9 bases. CDR3 size: 14 residues. CDR1 is SGHRS, CDR2 YFSETQ, per germline. Trimming cost V 0 bases and J 4 bases; bases outside gene matches: 2. CDR3 sequence (DNA): TGCGCCAGCAGCTTGGAAGGGACAGGGTACGAGCAGTACTTC. Translating gives CASSLEGTGYEQYF.

The gene calls are TRBV28 and TRBJ2-7; 10 nucleotides align to TRBD2. With 5 bases clipped from V and 3 bases from J, the junction kept 4 bases outside the gene matches. Per the germline V gene, CDR1 is MDHEN and CDR2 is SYDVKM. This CDR3 is 14 amino acids long. The CDR3 protein is CASSLIAGGYEQYF. In DNA form, the CDR3 reads TGTGCCAGCAGTCTAATAGCGGGAGGCTACGAGCAGTACTTC.

The chain is built from TRBV2 and TRBJ2-3; TRBD2 agrees at 7 bases. V lost 3 bases to trimming and J lost 7 bases; unmatched junction nucleotides: 19. This CDR3 spans 18 amino acids. Germline CDR1 SNHLY, CDR2 FYNNEI. The chain's CDR3 is CASSDYRWGGSITNTQYF. CDR3 coding DNA: TGTGCCAGCAGTGATTATAGATGGGGGGGATCAATCACGAATACGCAGTATTTT. The variable domain in full, with the rest retrieved from reference TRBV2 and TRBJ2-3, is EPEVTQTPSHQVTQMGQEVILRCVPISNHLYFYWYRQILGQKVEFLVSFYNNEISEKSEIFDDQFSVERPDGSNFTLKIRSTKLEDSAMYFCASSDYRWGGSITNTQYFGPGTRLTVL.

The chain is built from TRBV28 and TRBJ2-5, with a tentative D call TRBD1 (6 bases). Trimming left V 3 bases short and J 5 bases short, with 10 bases between. This CDR3 is built from 13 residues. CDR1 and CDR2 (germline): MDHEN, SYDVKM. The CDR3 spells CASSFPGDETQYF. As DNA, the CDR3 is TGTGCCAGCAGTTTCCCAGGGGACGAGACCCAGTACTTC.

The CDR3 spells CASSQTPGTGKGNEKLFF. The CDR3 DNA is TGCGCCAGCAGCCAAACTCCCGGGACAGGGAAGGGAAATGAAAAACTGTTTTTT. The gene calls are TRBV4-1 and TRBJ1-4; 9 nucleotides line up with TRBD1. With V trimmed by 2 bases and J by 5 bases, 12 bases remained unmatched. In germline, CDR1 is MGHRA, CDR2 YSYEKL. The CDR3 spans 18 residues.

The chain joins TRBV4-1 to TRBJ2-5; D gene ambiguous. With 0 bases removed from V and 5 bases from J, the gap between germline ends came to 10 bases. In germline, CDR1 is MGHRA, CDR2 YSYEKL. This CDR3 has 14 residues. The DNA of the CDR3 is TGCGCCAGCAGCCAAGAAGGGTCTGGCGAGACCCAGTACTTC. As protein: CASSQEGSGETQYF.

The V and J genes are TRBV2 and TRBJ2-5, with 8 bases lining up with TRBD1. The CDR3 spans 16 residues. Germline CDR1 and CDR2: SNHLY and FYNNEI. V dropped 6 bases and J dropped 1; count of bases not matched to a gene: 10. The CDR3 DNA reads TGTGCCAGCAGCGAAACCGGGACAGGATTCCAAGAGACCCAGTACTTC. This sequence encodes CASSETGTGFQETQYF.

The chain links TRBV2 to TRBJ2-2, with D unresolved. The germline CDR1 and CDR2 sequences are SNHLY and FYNNEI. The CDR3 is 12 amino acids. V dropped 5 bases and J dropped 8 bases, with 9 bases sitting between them. The CDR3 loop reads CASSSRVGELFF. The CDR3 bases are TGTGCCAGCAGTTCCCGTGTGGGGGAGCTGTTTTTT.

The V gene is TRBV14, the J gene TRBJ1-1, with a possible D match to TRBD1 (6 bases). Deletions cut 0 bases from V and 0 bases from J, with 11 bases between. The length of the CDR3 is 16 residues. CDR1 is SGHDN, CDR2 FVKESK, per germline. This CDR3 reads CASSQDRRGMNTEAFF. CDR3 nucleotides: TGTGCCAGCAGCCAAGATAGGAGGGGGATGAACACTGAAGCTTTCTTT.

The V and J genes are TRBV27 and TRBJ2-2; 10 bases are a match to TRBD2. This CDR3 is 18 amino acids long. Losses at the gene ends were 0 bases for V and 5 bases for J; bases not matched to a gene: 9. Germline CDR1 and CDR2: MNHEY and SMNVEV (reference sequence). The CDR3 loop reads CASSLSGLAGVRTGELFF. CDR3 nucleotides: TGTGCCAGCAGTTTATCGGGGCTAGCGGGAGTACGAACCGGGGAGCTGTTTTTT.

The V and J genes are TRBV27 and TRBJ2-1; weak D call: TRBD2 (5 bases). V was shortened by 3 bases and J by 9 bases, with 9 bases between the two germline ends. The germline V gene has CDR1 MNHEY and CDR2 SMNVEV (reference sequence). CDR3 length: 12 amino acids. DNA of the CDR3: TGTGCCAGCAGTTTGCCGGGGTTTGAGCAGTTCTTC. The encoded protein is CASSLPGFEQFF.

Concerning this clone: Germline is not matched at one junction end, which may reflect a read error. This sequence joins TRBV4-1 and TRBJ2-7; D is ambiguous. CDR3 length: 12 amino acids. Looked up from germline, CDR1 is MGHRA and CDR2 is YSYEKL. The CDR3 DNA reads TGCGCCAGCAGCCAAGGTTCGGGTCCTTCCAACTTC. This sequence encodes CASSQGSGPSNF.

The chain combines TRBV7-6 with TRBJ1-2; D ambiguous. Germline V gives CDR1 SGHVS, CDR2 FNYEAQ. CDR3 length: 12 amino acids. Trimming shortened V by 5 bases and J by 5 bases, and 9 bases separated the two germline ends. In nucleotides, the CDR3 is TGTGCCAGCAGCACCCGAGATTATGGCTACACCTTC. Its translation is CASSTRDYGYTF.

CDR3 nucleotide sequence: TGTGCCAGCAGTCCCGGAATCACCGGGGAGCTGTTTTTT. Translated: CASSPGITGELFF. The genes are TRBV28 and TRBJ2-2; no clear D. This CDR3 has 13 residues. Between the trimmed V and J ends, which lost 5 bases and 4 bases, there was a span of 8 bases. Germline V lookup: CDR1 MDHEN, CDR2 SYDVKM.

The rearrangement links TRBV2 to TRBJ2-3, with TRBD2 matching over 8 bases. V shed 2 bases, J shed 2 bases, and the junction held 3 bases outside the gene matches. CDR3 size: 15 residues. Germline assignment: CDR1 SNHLY and CDR2 FYNNEI. Here the CDR3 reads CASSELAGTTDTQYF. Here the CDR3 DNA reads TGTGCCAGCAGTGAACTAGCGGGTACCACAGATACGCAGTATTTT. Full variable domain (rest looked up from reference TRBV2 and TRBJ2-3): EPEVTQTPSHQVTQMGQEVILRCVPISNHLYFYWYRQILGQKVEFLVSFYNNEISEKSEIFDDQFSVERPDGSNFTLKIRSTKLEDSAMYFCASSELAGTTDTQYFGPGTRLTVL.

The genes are TRBV4-1 and TRBJ2-2; possibly TRBD1 or TRBD2 for D (5 bases each). CDR3 length equals 16 residues. Looked up from germline, CDR1 is MGHRA and CDR2 is YSYEKL. Trimming removed 1 base at V and 3 bases at J, with 12 bases between. CDR3 DNA: TGCGCCAGCAGCCAAGGTGGGGGAGTGGACACCGGGGAGCTGTTTTTT. This gives the protein CASSQGGGVDTGELFF.

The CDR3 sequence is CASQTPDRGRNTEAFF. The CDR3 DNA sequence: TGTGCCAGCCAAACGCCGGACAGGGGGAGGAACACTGAAGCTTTCTTT. The genes are TRBV5-8 and TRBJ1-1, with TRBD1 matching 10 bases. This CDR3 has 16 amino acids. Per the germline V gene, CDR1 is SGHTS and CDR2 is YDEGEE. Trimming took 7 bases from V and 1 from J; bases not matched to a gene: 10.

This clone was recorded once. This rearrangement joins TRBV27 to TRBJ2-1; D is uncertain. The V end lost 5 bases, the J end lost 8 bases, and 16 bases lay between the germline ends. Germline V gene data show CDR1 as MNHEY and CDR2 as SMNVEV (reference sequence). CDR3 size: 14 residues. CDR3: CASSPLSVSHEQFF. CDR3 DNA sequence: TGTGCCAGCAGTCCCTTGAGCGTTAGTCATGAGCAGTTCTTC.

J is TRBJ2-3 and V is TRBV10-3; 7 nucleotides match TRBD1. The germline gives CDR1 ENHRY, CDR2 SYGVKD. There are 17 residues in the CDR3. Losses at the gene ends were 4 bases for V and 2 bases for J; bases not matched to a gene: 12. CDR3 sequence reads: CAISAYGTEDDTDTQYF. In nucleotides, the CDR3 is TGTGCCATCAGTGCGTACGGGACAGAGGATGACACAGATACGCAGTATTTT.

This chain joins TRBV19 and TRBJ2-1; possibly TRBD2 for D (6 bases). The CDR3 loop spans 15 amino acids. The germline gives CDR1 LNHDA, CDR2 SQIVND (reference sequence). Trimming stripped 3 bases from V and 8 bases from J, with 17 bases between. The CDR3 sequence: CASSIRLELKDEQFF. The CDR3 DNA sequence: TGTGCCAGTAGTATCCGACTAGAACTCAAGGATGAGCAGTTCTTC.

The CDR3 sequence is CASRPGTNSYNEQFF. CDR3 in DNA: TGTGCCAGCAGGCCCGGGACCAACTCCTACAATGAGCAGTTCTTC. This chain links TRBV27 with TRBJ2-1; D tentatively fits TRBD1 or TRBD2 (5 bases each). CDR3 length equals 15 residues. Per germline, CDR1 MNHEY and CDR2 SMNVEV (reference sequence). The germline V and J ends were trimmed by 6 bases and 0 bases, with 12 bases remaining between them.

This rearrangement joins TRBV19 to TRBJ2-7; D is perhaps TRBD2 (6 bases). The CDR3 runs to 13 residues. V was clipped by 9 bases and J by 0 bases, with 12 bases between them. CDR1 is LNHDA, CDR2 SQIVND, per germline (reference sequence). The DNA for the CDR3 is TGTGCCAGCCGTCGGGAGAGCTCCTACGAGCAGTACTTC. Protein: CASRRESSYEQYF.

The chain employs TRBV6-5 and TRBJ2-7; tentatively, D is TRBD2 (6 bases). There are 14 residues in the CDR3. CDR1 and CDR2 (germline): MNHEY, SVGAGI. Deletions cut 6 bases from V and 0 bases from J, with 12 bases between. The CDR3 nucleotides read TGTGCCAGCAGCTGGGTGGGGGGCTCCTACGAGCAGTACTTC. Translating gives CASSWVGGSYEQYF.

The V gene is TRBV6-5, the J gene TRBJ1-5, with no clear D. This CDR3 comprises 14 residues. Trimming took off 0 bases at V and 6 bases at J, with 9 bases between the two ends. In germline, CDR1 is MNHEY, CDR2 SVGAGI. In nucleotides, the CDR3 is TGTGCCAGCAGTTACTCGATGAGGGCTCAGCCCCAGCATTTT. The encoded protein is CASSYSMRAQPQHF.

The CDR3 reads CASSSAELIYNEQFF. For the CDR3, the DNA is TGTGCCAGCAGCTCAGCGGAACTGATTTACAATGAGCAGTTCTTC. This sequence joins TRBV7-9 and TRBJ2-1, with D possibly being TRBD2 (5 bases). The CDR3 loop spans 15 amino acids. The V end was cut by 4 bases, the J end by 4 bases, with 14 bases between. Germline CDR1 SEHNR, CDR2 FQNEAQ (reference sequence). Full variable domain (remainder filled in from reference TRBV7-9 and TRBJ2-1): DTGVSQNPRHKITKRGQNVTFRCDPISEHNRLYWYRQTLGQGPEFLTYFQNEAQLEKSRLLSDRFSAERPKGSFSTLEIQRTEQGDSAMYLCASSSAELIYNEQFFGPGTRLTVL.

The rearrangement joins TRBV6-5 to TRBJ2-6; D remains ambiguous. CDR3 length: 16 amino acids. CDR1 and CDR2 from the germline V gene are MNHEY and SVGAGI. The ends were cut back, 0 bases at V and 2 bases at J, with 8 bases in the middle. CDR3 nucleotides: TGTGCCAGCAGTTACTCCAGGAACCCTGGGGCCAACGTCCTGACTTTC. It yields the protein CASSYSRNPGANVLTF.

The CDR3 sequence: CASSPPDRVYGYTF. The CDR3 DNA sequence: TGTGCCAGCAGTCCCCCGGACAGGGTCTATGGCTACACCTTC. The chain combines TRBV28 with TRBJ1-2; 8 bases match TRBD1. Trimming cost V 5 bases and J 4 bases; bases outside gene matches: 6. CDR1 is MDHEN, CDR2 SYDVKM, per germline. The CDR3 contains 14 residues.